This T cell receptor beta chain was retrieved from a study of OX40 agonist ivuxolimab in advanced cancers. Study summary: The study gave patients intravenous ivuxolimab at 0.01 to 10 mg/kg every 2 weeks.

With regard to this clone: Its antigen is unknown.

Regarding the study as a whole: Normalized expansion of T-cell clones was also low for some nonresponders.

TCRdb's table, derived via immunoSEQ multiplex PCR, lists solely in-frame clones and lacks some. The top ten clones hold less than 20% of a sample with tens of thousands of clones, roughly 86% of them seen once. The V end lost 0 bases, the J end lost 10 bases, and 10 bases lay between the germline ends. CDR3 length equals 13 residues. CDR1 and CDR2 (germline): MNHEY, SVGAGI. The sequence was collected from an adult with an advanced solid tumor such as melanoma, head and neck, liver or kidney cancer. Sequenced material: CD4+ or CD8+ T cells sorted from blood, taken in a trial of the OX40 agonist ivuxolimab. The V gene is TRBV6-5, the J gene TRBJ2-1; D is unclear. The CDR3 DNA reads as TGTGCCAGCAGTTACTCTCCGCCCTTGGAGCAGTTCTTC. It translates to CASSYSPPLEQFF.